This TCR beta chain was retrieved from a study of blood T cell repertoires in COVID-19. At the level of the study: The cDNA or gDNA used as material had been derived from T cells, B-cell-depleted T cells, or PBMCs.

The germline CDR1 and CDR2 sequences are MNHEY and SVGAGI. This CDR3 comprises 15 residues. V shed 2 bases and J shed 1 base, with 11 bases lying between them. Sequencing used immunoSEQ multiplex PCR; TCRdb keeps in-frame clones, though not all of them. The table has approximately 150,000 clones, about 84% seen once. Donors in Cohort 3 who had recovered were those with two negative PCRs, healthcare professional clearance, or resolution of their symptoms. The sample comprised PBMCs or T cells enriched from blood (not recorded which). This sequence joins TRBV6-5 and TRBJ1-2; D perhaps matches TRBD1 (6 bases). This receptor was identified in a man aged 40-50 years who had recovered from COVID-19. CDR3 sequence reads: CASSYGTKVNYGYTF. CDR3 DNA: TGTGCCAGCAGTTACGGGACAAAGGTTAACTATGGCTACACCTTC.